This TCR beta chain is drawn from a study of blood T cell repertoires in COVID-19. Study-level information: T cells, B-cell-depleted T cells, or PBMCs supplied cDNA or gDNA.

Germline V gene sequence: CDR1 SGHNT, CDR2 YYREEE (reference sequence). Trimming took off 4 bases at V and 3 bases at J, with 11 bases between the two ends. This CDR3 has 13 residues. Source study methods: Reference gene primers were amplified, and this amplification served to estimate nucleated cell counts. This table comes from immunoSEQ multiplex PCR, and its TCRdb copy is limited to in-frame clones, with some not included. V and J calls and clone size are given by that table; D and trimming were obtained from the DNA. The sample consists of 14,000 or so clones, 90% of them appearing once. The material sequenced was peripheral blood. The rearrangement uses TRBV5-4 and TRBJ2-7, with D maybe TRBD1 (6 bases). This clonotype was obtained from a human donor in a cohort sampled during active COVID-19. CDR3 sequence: CASSTKDSYEQYF. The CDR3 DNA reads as TGTGCCAGCAGCACGAAGGACAGCTACGAGCAGTACTTC.